These 20 T cell receptor beta chains came from one sample sequenced in a study of T cell responses to AZD1222 COVID-19 vaccine. Generated by immunoSEQ multiplex PCR, the TCRdb table keeps only in-frame clones and is missing some. The sample consists of over 25,000 clones, around four fifths of them appearing once. Sequenced material: peripheral blood, taken on day 0 of AZD1222 vaccination. The receptors derive from an adult in good health.

The V call is TRBV28, the J call TRBJ1-2; TRBD1 agrees at 10 bases. The junction had 16 bases not matched to a gene; V was cut back by 3 bases and J by 3 bases. The CDR3 sequence is 19 residues long. The germline CDR1 and CDR2 sequences are MDHEN and SYDVKM. This CDR3 reads CASSFEKNWGQGIDYGYTF. CDR3 bases: TGTGCCAGCAGTTTCGAAAAAAATTGGGGACAGGGGATCGACTATGGCTACACCTTC.

The count of this clone is one. The chain uses TRBV11-2 and TRBJ1-5; 7 bases line up with TRBD1. The germline V gene has CDR1 SGHAT and CDR2 FQNNGV. The CDR3 spans 13 residues. V was pared by 6 bases and J by 7 bases, with 6 bases of the junction left unmatched. CDR3 in DNA: TGTGCCAGCAGTTTCGACAGGGCCCAGCCCCAGCATTTT. Its protein is CASSFDRAQPQHF.

The chain carries TRBV18 and TRBJ1-5; TRBD1 aligns across 7 bases. The ends lost 6 bases at V and 2 bases at J; junction bases unmatched: 13. The CDR3 sequence is 17 residues long. Germline CDR1 KGHSH, CDR2 LQKENI. This chain's CDR3 is CASSSRGGGAGNQPQHF. CDR3 nucleotides: TGTGCCAGCTCCTCCCGAGGAGGGGGCGCGGGCAATCAGCCCCAGCATTTT.

V and J are TRBV9 and TRBJ1-2; a weak D match, TRBD1 (5 bases). The CDR3 is made up of 13 amino acids. V lost 4 bases and J lost 5, with 12 bases in between. From germline, CDR1 is SGDLS and CDR2 YYNGEE. CDR3 in amino acids: CASSLTTEYGYTF. In DNA form, the CDR3 reads TGTGCCAGCAGCCTAACGACAGAATATGGCTACACCTTC.

The chain has TRBV6-9 and TRBJ2-2, with D uncertain. The V gene lost 3 bases and the J gene lost 8 bases, with 7 bases spanning the gap. The CDR3 contains 12 residues. Germline assignment: CDR1 MNHGY and CDR2 SVAAGI. CDR3 DNA sequence: TGTGCCAGCAGTTACGCGGTAGGGGAGCTGTTTTTT. It is translated as CASSYAVGELFF.

The chain links TRBV12-3 or TRBV12-4 to TRBJ2-4, with D unclear. CDR3 length equals 12 residues. V lost 0 bases and J 10 bases, leaving 7 bases between the germline ends. The CDR3 coding sequence is TGTGCCAGCAGTTTAGCGCGAGAAATTCAGTACTTC. It translates to CASSLAREIQYF.

The V call is TRBV11-1, the J call TRBJ2-4; TRBD1 agrees at 9 bases. The V gene end was trimmed by 4 bases and the J gene end by 4 bases; junction bases not matched to a gene: 5. CDR1 SGHAT and CDR2 FQDESV come from the germline V gene (reference sequence). This CDR3 contains 15 residues. Here the CDR3 reads CASSSRDRAKNIQYF. The CDR3 nucleotides read TGTGCCAGCAGCTCCCGGGACAGGGCAAAAAACATTCAGTACTTC.

V and J are TRBV5-4 and TRBJ2-7, with D maybe TRBD1 (6 bases). V was clipped by 4 bases and J by 5 bases, with 19 bases between them. This CDR3 spans 15 amino acids. CDR1 is SGHNT and CDR2 is YYREEE in the germline V gene (reference sequence). DNA for the CDR3: TGTGCCAGCAGCCTCGGGGTGGACAGACAAGACGAGCAGTACGTC. Residues: CASSLGVDRQDEQYV.

This clone was seen just once. The rearrangement links TRBV6-5 to TRBJ1-1; no firm D call. The CDR3 length is 13 residues. CDR1 MNHEY and CDR2 SVGAGI come from the germline V gene. V was pared by 6 bases and J by 0 bases, with 8 bases between. The CDR3 nucleotides are TGTGCCAGCAGCCTACAAGTGAACACTGAAGCTTTCTTT. Its translation is CASSLQVNTEAFF.

The chain combines TRBV5-1 with TRBJ1-1, with TRBD1 identical over 10 bases. In germline, CDR1 is SGHRS, CDR2 YFSETQ. The CDR3 length is 14 residues. V dropped 7 bases and J dropped 11; count of bases not matched to a gene: 14. CDR3 sequence: CASGLGQGMSPAFF. As DNA, the CDR3 is TGCGCCAGCGGCCTGGGACAGGGGATGTCCCCGGCTTTCTTT.

In its sample, this clone was seen once. The J gene is TRBJ2-2, the V gene TRBV30, with TRBD2 matching over 10 bases. The CDR3 has 14 amino acids. The V gene's germline CDR1 is GTSNPN and CDR2 SVGIG (reference sequence). V lost 5 bases and J lost 1; bases outside the gene matches: 1. CDR3 sequence: CAWRLAGNTGELFF. CDR3 sequence (DNA): TGTGCCTGGCGACTAGCGGGGAACACCGGGGAGCTGTTTTTT. Full variable domain (remainder filled in from reference TRBV30 and TRBJ2-2): SQTIHQWPATLVQPVGSPLSLECTVEGTSNPNLYWYRQAAGRGLQLLFYSVGIGQISSEVPQNLSASRPQDRQFILSSKKLLLSDSGFYLCAWRLAGNTGELFFGEGSRLTVL.

This chain connects TRBV5-1 to TRBJ1-5; 8 bases fit TRBD1. The CDR3 runs 17 residues. The ends lost 2 bases at V and 6 bases at J; junction bases unmatched: 13. Germline V gene sequence: CDR1 SGHRS, CDR2 YFSETQ. CDR3 nucleotides: TGCGCCAGCAGCTTAGGACAGGGAAGAATGGTAAGTCAGCCCCAGCATTTT. This encodes CASSLGQGRMVSQPQHF.

This clone was observed a handful of times. The chain couples TRBV5-1 to TRBJ1-5; D unresolved. CDR1 and CDR2 (germline): SGHRS, YFSETQ. V dropped 8 bases and J dropped 3 bases, with 12 bases sitting between them. The CDR3 sequence is 13 residues long. CDR3 in DNA: TGCGCCAGTCGCACGGACCTCAATCAGCCCCAGCATTTT. Encoded protein: CASRTDLNQPQHF.

The chain links TRBV10-3 to TRBJ2-1; D perhaps matches TRBD1 (5 bases). CDR1 and CDR2 from the germline V gene are ENHRY and SYGVKD. V lost 6 bases, J lost 0 bases, and 12 bases lay in between. The CDR3 runs to 15 residues. The CDR3 sequence: CAISPTEYSYNEQFF. CDR3 DNA: TGTGCCATCAGCCCGACAGAGTACTCCTACAATGAGCAGTTCTTC.

This chain joins TRBV30 and TRBJ1-2; D unresolved. Between the trimmed V and J ends, which lost 0 bases and 3 bases, there was a span of 11 bases. The germline V gene has CDR1 GTSNPN and CDR2 SVGIG (reference sequence). The CDR3 has 14 residues. CDR3 nucleotides: TGTGCCTGGAGTGTACAAACAGAAGACTATGGCTACACCTTC. Its protein is CAWSVQTEDYGYTF.

This clone was detected once. This chain connects TRBV4-2 to TRBJ1-5; TRBD1 matches at 7 bases. The V and J ends lost 0 bases and 7 bases, in that order; junction bases with no gene match: 6. Looked up from germline, CDR1 is LGHNA and CDR2 is YNFKEQ. This CDR3 spans 15 amino acids. Here the CDR3 DNA reads TGTGCCAGCAGCCAAGACAGGAAGGGGGCCCAGCCCCAGCATTTT. It specifies CASSQDRKGAQPQHF.

The chain links TRBV12-3 or TRBV12-4 to TRBJ2-5; D is perhaps TRBD2 (5 bases). The CDR3 length is 11 residues. V lost 8 bases, J lost 4 bases, and 8 bases lay in between. Here the CDR3 DNA reads TGTGCCAGCCGAGGGAGAGAGACCCAGTACTTC. Protein sequence: CASRGRETQYF.

This chain uses TRBV19 with TRBJ1-1, with 7 nucleotides matching TRBD1. The CDR3 sequence is 13 residues long. In germline, CDR1 is LNHDA, CDR2 SQIVND (reference sequence). V dropped 4 bases and J dropped 4; count of bases not matched to a gene: 3. The CDR3 here is CASSTTGPTEAFF. CDR3 nucleotide sequence: TGTGCCAGTAGTACGACAGGGCCCACTGAAGCTTTCTTT.

The rearrangement uses TRBV9 and TRBJ1-1; D is ambiguous. The V end was cut by 4 bases, the J end by 3 bases, with 16 bases between. Per germline, CDR1 SGDLS and CDR2 YYNGEE. CDR3 length: 15 amino acids. The CDR3 loop is CASSPMGLGHTEAFF. The CDR3 nucleotides are TGTGCCAGCAGCCCCATGGGCTTAGGGCACACTGAAGCTTTCTTT.

CDR3 sequence: CASSIGWRDEQFF. The CDR3 bases are TGTGCCAGTAGTATAGGCTGGCGGGATGAGCAGTTCTTC. The genes are TRBV19 and TRBJ2-1, with a possible D match to TRBD2 (5 bases). V was pared by 1 base and J by 8 bases, with 9 bases between. This CDR3 region has 13 residues. Per germline, CDR1 LNHDA and CDR2 SQIVND (reference sequence).